This record covers a single T cell receptor beta chain. Repertoires were generated with immunoSEQ multiplex PCR, while TCRdb's copy carries only in-frame clones and drops some. The data contain more than 2 million clones, about 95% of them seen just once; the ten biggest clones take up more than 0.95%. This sample stems from a study of shared clonotypes between healthy human individuals. The V and J ends lost 4 bases and 5 bases, in that order; junction bases with no gene match: 8. The germline V gene has CDR1 SGHDN and CDR2 FVKESK. This CDR3 contains 15 residues. Naive CD8 cells, CD45RO-negative and positively selected for CCR7, excluded terminally differentiated effector memory CD45RA+ cells.

The V gene is TRBV14, the J gene TRBJ1-1; the match to TRBD1 covers 9 bases. The specimen was naive CD8+ T cells sorted from blood. This TCR came from a man between 18 and 35 years old in good health. CDR3 loop: CASSLPGQGLTEAFF. The CDR3 DNA follows: TGTGCCAGCAGCCTACCGGGACAGGGCTTAACTGAAGCTTTCTTT.